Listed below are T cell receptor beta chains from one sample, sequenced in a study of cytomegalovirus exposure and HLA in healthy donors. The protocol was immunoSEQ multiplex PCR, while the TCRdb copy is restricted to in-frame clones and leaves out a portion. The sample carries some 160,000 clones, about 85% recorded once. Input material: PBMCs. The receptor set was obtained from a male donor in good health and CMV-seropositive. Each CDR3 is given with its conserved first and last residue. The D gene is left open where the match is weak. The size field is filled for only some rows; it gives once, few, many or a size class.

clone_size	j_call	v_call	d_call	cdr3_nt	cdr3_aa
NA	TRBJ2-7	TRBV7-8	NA	TGTGCCAGCAGCTTAGCGCTAGGGGCCGCTGGATCCTACGAGCAGTACTTC	CASSLALGAAGSYEQYF
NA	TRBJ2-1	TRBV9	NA	TGTGCCAGCAGCACCCGGGAGAGCTCCTACAATGAGCAGTTCTTC	CASSTRESSYNEQFF
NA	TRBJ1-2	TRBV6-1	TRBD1	TGTGCCAGCAGTGGCACCGGGACAGGGAAGAACTATGGCTACACCTTC	CASSGTGTGKNYGYTF
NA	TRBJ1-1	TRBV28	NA	TGTGCCAGCAGTTTGTCCGGTAGAGGGGCTTTCTTT	CASSLSGRGAFF
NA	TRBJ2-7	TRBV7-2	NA	TGTGCCAGCAGCCCCGGGACTCTCGCCGCCTACGAGCAGTACTTC	CASSPGTLAAYEQYF
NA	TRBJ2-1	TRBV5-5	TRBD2	TGTGCCAGCAGCTTGCCTCTAGCGGGGTACAATGAGCAGTTCTTC	CASSLPLAGYNEQFF
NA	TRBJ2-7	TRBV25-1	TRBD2	TGTGCCAGCAGTGAATCAAGCGGGAGGTTTGAGCAGTACTTC	CASSESSGRFEQYF
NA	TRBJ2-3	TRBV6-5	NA	TGTGCCAGCAGTTCAGGAACGGTGACAGATACGCAGTATTTT	CASSSGTVTDTQYF
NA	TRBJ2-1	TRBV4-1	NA	TGCGCCAGCAGCCAAGCCGGGACTCAGGGGGTGCATGAGCAGTTCTTC	CASSQAGTQGVHEQFF
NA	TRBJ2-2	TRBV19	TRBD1	TGTGCCAGTAGGCGGTGGGAACAGGGGAGAATCGGGGAGCTGTTTTTT	CASRRWEQGRIGELFF
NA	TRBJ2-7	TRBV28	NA	TGTGCCAGCAGTTTGGCAGGTTTGAGCTACGAGCAGTACTTC	CASSLAGLSYEQYF
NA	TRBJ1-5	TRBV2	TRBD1	TGTGCCAGCACTGGGACAGGGGGCGGCAATCAGCCCCAGCATTTT	CASTGTGGGNQPQHF
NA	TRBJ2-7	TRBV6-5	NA	TGTGCCAGCAGTTTCGAGTCAGGCGAGCAGTACTTC	CASSFESGEQYF
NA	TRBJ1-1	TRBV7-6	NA	TGTGCCAGCAGCTTAGAAGCAGGCCGGAACACTGAAGCTTTCTTT	CASSLEAGRNTEAFF
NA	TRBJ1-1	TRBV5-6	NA	TGTGCCAGCAGCTTGGAACTGAGAGAAGCTTTCTTT	CASSLELREAFF
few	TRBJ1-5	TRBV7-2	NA	TGTGCCAGCAGCTTACAGGATCCTTCAGCCCAGCATTTT	CASSLQDPSAQHF
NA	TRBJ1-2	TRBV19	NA	TGTGCCAGTAGCATCAAGGGCGGGTATGGCTACACCTTC	CASSIKGGYGYTF
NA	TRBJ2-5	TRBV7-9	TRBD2	TGTGCCAGCAGCTTAATCCCTCGACTAGCGGGGGAGACCCAGTACTTC	CASSLIPRLAGETQYF
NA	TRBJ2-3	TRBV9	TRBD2	TGTGCCAGCAGCATTGGACTAGCGGGCCATACGCAGTATTTT	CASSIGLAGHTQYF
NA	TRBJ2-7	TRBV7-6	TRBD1	TGTGCCAGCAGCTTTTACAGAAACCCGCAGGGGGCGGACGAGCAGTACTTC	CASSFYRNPQGADEQYF
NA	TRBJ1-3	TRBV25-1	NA	TGTGCCAGCACCGACAGGACCTGGGGAAACACCATATATTTT	CASTDRTWGNTIYF
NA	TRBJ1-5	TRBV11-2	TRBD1	TGTGCCAGCAGCTCAGGGGGCGGCAATCAGCCCCAGCATTTT	CASSSGGGNQPQHF
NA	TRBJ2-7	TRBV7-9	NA	TGTGCCAGCAGCTCGGAGAGGAACCCTTACGAGCAGTACTTC	CASSSERNPYEQYF
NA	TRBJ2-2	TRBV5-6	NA	TGTGCCAGCAGCTTACCGTTTCGAGGCGGGGAGCTGTTTTTT	CASSLPFRGGELFF
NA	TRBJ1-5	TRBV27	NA	TGTGCCAGCAGTCCGCCGGGACATTTT	CASSPPGHF
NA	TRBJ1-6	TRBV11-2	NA	TGTGCCAGCAGCTTAGCCTGGGAAACGGCGCAGGGGTCACCCCTCCACTTT	CASSLAWETAQGSPLHF
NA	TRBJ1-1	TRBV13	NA	TGTGCCAGCCGGCGATGGGGGGTCGGCACTGAAGCTTTCTTT	CASRRWGVGTEAFF
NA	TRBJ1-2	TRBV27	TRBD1	TGTGCCAGCAGTGGGACAGGGAGGCGAGGGAACTATGGCTACACCTTC	CASSGTGRRGNYGYTF
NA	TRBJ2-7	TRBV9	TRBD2	TGTGCCAGCAGCGTCACTAGCGGGTACGAGCAGTACTTC	CASSVTSGYEQYF
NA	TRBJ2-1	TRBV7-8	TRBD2	TGTGCCAGCAGCTTAGTTGCGAGCGGGAGTCTTTCTGAGCAGTTCTTC	CASSLVASGSLSEQFF
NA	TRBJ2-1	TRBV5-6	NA	TGTGCCAGCAGCTTGGGTATTCGCGGCTACAATGAGCAGTTCTTC	CASSLGIRGYNEQFF
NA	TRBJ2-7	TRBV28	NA	TGTGCCAGCACCCTGCGAGGCTATCTCTACGAGCAGTACTTC	CASTLRGYLYEQYF
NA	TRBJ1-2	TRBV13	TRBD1	TGTGCCAGCAGTATTAGCGGAACAGGGGTGCATGGCTACACCTTC	CASSISGTGVHGYTF
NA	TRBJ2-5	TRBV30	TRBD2	TGTGCCTGGAGTGTGAGGCCTAGCGGGGACCAAGAGACCCAGTACTTC	CAWSVRPSGDQETQYF
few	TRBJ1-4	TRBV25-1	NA	TGTGCCAGTACAGGGACAACTAATGAAAAACTGTTTTTT	CASTGTTNEKLFF
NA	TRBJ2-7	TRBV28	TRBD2	TGTGCCAGCAGTGCCTCCGGGAGGAACGAGCAGTACTTC	CASSASGRNEQYF
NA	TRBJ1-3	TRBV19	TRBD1	TGTGCCAGTAGTCCCGGGACAGGCTTGGCCATATATTTT	CASSPGTGLAIYF
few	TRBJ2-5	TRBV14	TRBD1	TGTGCCAGCAGCCTTCGAAGGGGACAGTCCGGTGCAGAGACCCAGTACTTC	CASSLRRGQSGAETQYF
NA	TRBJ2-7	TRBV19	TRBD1	TGTGCCAGTAGTATAGGACAGGGGCCTACCTACGAGCAGTACTTC	CASSIGQGPTYEQYF
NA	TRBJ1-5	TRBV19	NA	TGTGCCAGTACCATGGGCCAATCGGCTCAGCCCCAGCATTTT	CASTMGQSAQPQHF
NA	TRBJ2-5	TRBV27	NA	TGTGCCAGCAGTTTTTTCGCAGGGGGATCGGGGGTGACCCAGTACTTC	CASSFFAGGSGVTQYF
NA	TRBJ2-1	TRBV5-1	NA	TGCGCCAGCAGCTTGGCGGACAACTACAATGAGCAGTTCTTC	CASSLADNYNEQFF
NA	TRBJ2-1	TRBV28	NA	TGTGCCAGCATAGGGCGGGACTCCTACAATGAGCAGTTCTTC	CASIGRDSYNEQFF
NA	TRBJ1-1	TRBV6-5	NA	TGTGCCAGCAGTTATCGACAGAAAAACACTGAAGCTTTCTTT	CASSYRQKNTEAFF
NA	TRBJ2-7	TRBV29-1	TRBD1	TGCAGCGTCGAGGGGGACAGGTTTTCCTACGAGCAGTACTTC	CSVEGDRFSYEQYF
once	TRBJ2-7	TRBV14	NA	TGTGCCAGCAGCCAGCGCGGGGGCTGGTACGAGCAGTACTTC	CASSQRGGWYEQYF
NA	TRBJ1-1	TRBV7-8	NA	TGTGCCAGCAGCTTAGTAGGGCAGGGCTATCTGAACACTGAAGCTTTCTTT	CASSLVGQGYLNTEAFF
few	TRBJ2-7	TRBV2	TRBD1	TGTGCCAGCGGGGGACAGGGGCCCAGCGGGAGTTACGAGCAGTACTTC	CASGGQGPSGSYEQYF
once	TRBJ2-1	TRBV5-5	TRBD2	TGTGCCAGCAGCTTCCCAGGGACTAGCGGGAGATCGGGGTCCTACAATGAGCAGTTCTTC	CASSFPGTSGRSGSYNEQFF
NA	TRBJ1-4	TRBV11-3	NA	TGTGCCAGCAGCTTAGATGGAGGCAATGAAAAACTGTTTTTT	CASSLDGGNEKLFF
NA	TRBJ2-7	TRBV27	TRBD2	TGTGCCAGCAGTTTAGGGCTAGCGGCTGTCTACGAGCAGTACTTC	CASSLGLAAVYEQYF
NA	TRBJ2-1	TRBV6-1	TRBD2	TGTGCCAGCAGGGAGGGACTAGCGGGAGAGCAGTTCTTC	CASREGLAGEQFF
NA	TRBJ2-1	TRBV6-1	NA	TGTGCCAGCAGTGAAAAGTGGCCAAGCTCCTACAATGAGCAGTTCTTC	CASSEKWPSSYNEQFF
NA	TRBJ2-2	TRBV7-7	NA	TGTGCTAGCAGCTTAAGCGGGACAGGCGGGGAGCTGTTTTTT	CASSLSGTGGELFF
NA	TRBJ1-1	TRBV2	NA	TGTGCCAGCAGTGGAAGGAAGACTAACACTGAAGCTTTCTTT	CASSGRKTNTEAFF
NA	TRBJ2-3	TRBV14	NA	TGTGCCAGCAGCCAAGATTGGAGAGGGCGAGATACGCAGTATTTT	CASSQDWRGRDTQYF
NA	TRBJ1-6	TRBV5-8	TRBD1	TGTGCCAGCAGCTTTGACGACAGGGTAGATTCACCCCTCCACTTT	CASSFDDRVDSPLHF
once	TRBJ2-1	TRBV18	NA	TGTGCCAGCTCACCGACAGTAAATGAGCAGTTCTTC	CASSPTVNEQFF
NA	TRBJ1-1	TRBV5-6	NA	TGTGCCAGCAGCCAAGAGGGCGCGGACCCCTTT	CASSQEGADPF